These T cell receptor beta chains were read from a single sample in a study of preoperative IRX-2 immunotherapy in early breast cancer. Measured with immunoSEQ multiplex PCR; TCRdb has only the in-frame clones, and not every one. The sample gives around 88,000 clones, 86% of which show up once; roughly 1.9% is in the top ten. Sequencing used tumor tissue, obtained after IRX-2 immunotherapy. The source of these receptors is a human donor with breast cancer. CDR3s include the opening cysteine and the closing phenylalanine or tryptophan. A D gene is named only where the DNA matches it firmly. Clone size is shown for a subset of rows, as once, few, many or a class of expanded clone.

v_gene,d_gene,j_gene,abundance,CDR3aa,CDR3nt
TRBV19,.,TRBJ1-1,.,CASSISTYTEAFF,TGTGCCAGTAGTATCAGCACGTACACTGAAGCTTTCTTT
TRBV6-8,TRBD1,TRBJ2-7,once,CASSYSQGREQYF,TGTGCCAGCAGTTACTCACAGGGGCGAGAGCAGTACTTC
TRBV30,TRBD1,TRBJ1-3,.,CAWTEDREGNTIYF,TGTGCCTGGACCGAGGACAGGGAAGGAAACACCATATATTTT
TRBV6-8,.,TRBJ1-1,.,CASRAQQGNTEAFF,TGTGCCAGCAGGGCCCAACAGGGAAACACTGAAGCTTTCTTT
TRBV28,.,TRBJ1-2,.,CASSLPFGTQTGGGSEYGYTF,TGTGCCAGCAGTTTACCGTTCGGAACACAGACAGGTGGAGGGAGCGAATATGGCTACACCTTC
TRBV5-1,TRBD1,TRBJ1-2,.,CASSSGQGDYGYTF,TGCGCCAGCAGCTCGGGACAGGGGGACTATGGCTACACCTTC
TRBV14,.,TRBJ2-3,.,CASSLISTDTQYF,TGTGCCAGCAGCCTCATTAGCACAGATACGCAGTATTTT
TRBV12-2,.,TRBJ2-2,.,CAIGVGQGVSTGELFF,TGTGCCATCGGGGTTGGACAGGGGGTTAGTACCGGGGAGCTGTTTTTT
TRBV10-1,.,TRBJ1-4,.,CASSESGRGDEKLFF,TGCGCCAGCAGTGAGTCGGGCAGGGGAGACGAAAAACTGTTTTTT
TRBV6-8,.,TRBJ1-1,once,CASSSGIAEAFF,TGTGCCAGCAGTTCCGGAATCGCTGAAGCTTTCTTT
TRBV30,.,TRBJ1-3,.,CAWSKNSGNTIYF,TGTGCCTGGAGTAAGAACTCTGGAAACACCATATATTTT
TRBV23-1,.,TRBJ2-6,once,CASSQEDSSGANVLTF,TGCGCCAGCAGCCAAGAAGACAGCTCTGGGGCCAACGTCCTGACTTTC
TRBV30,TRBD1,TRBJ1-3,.,CAWTQTGRQDTIYF,TGTGCCTGGACACAGACAGGGCGGCAGGACACCATATATTTT
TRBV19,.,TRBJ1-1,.,CASTLRGRAHTETFF,TGTGCCAGTACTTTACGAGGCAGGGCGCACACTGAAACTTTCTTT
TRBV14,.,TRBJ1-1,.,CASSPFVGTENTEAFF,TGTGCCAGCAGCCCCTTCGTTGGAACAGAAAACACTGAAGCTTTCTTT
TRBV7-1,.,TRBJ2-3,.,CASSSTSTDTQYF,TGTGCCAGCAGCTCCACTAGCACAGATACGCAGTATTTT
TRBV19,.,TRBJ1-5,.,CASSRVGINQPQHF,TGTGCCAGTAGCCGGGTCGGAATCAATCAGCCCCAGCATTTT
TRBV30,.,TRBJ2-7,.,CAWSGDRSAYEQYF,TGTGCCTGGAGTGGAGACAGGTCAGCCTACGAGCAGTACTTC
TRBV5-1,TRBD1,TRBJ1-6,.,CASCRDSSYNSPLHF,TGCGCCAGCTGCCGGGACAGCTCCTATAATTCACCCCTCCACTTT
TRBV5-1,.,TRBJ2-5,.,CASSLATSPPETQYF,TGCGCCAGCAGCTTGGCCACTAGCCCCCCAGAGACCCAGTACTTC
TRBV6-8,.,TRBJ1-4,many,CASSYGGVAGRFEKLFF,TGTGCCAGCAGTTACGGAGGGGTTGCGGGGCGGTTCGAAAAACTGTTTTTT
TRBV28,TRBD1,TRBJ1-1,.,CASSPGDRANTEAFF,TGTGCCAGCAGTCCCGGGGACAGGGCCAACACTGAAGCTTTCTTT
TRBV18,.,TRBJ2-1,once,CASSPLTYPNEQFF,TGTGCCAGCTCACCCCTTACTTACCCCAATGAGCAGTTCTTC
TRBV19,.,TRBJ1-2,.,CASSTAPDSLFYTF,TGTGCCAGTAGTACGGCTCCGGACAGCCTATTCTACACCTTC
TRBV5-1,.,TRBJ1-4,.,CASSFGQTVEKLFF,TGCGCCAGCAGCTTCGGACAGACCGTCGAAAAACTGTTTTTT
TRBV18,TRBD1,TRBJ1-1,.,CASSTGGLNTEAFF,TGTGCCAGCTCGACAGGGGGCTTAAACACTGAAGCTTTCTTT
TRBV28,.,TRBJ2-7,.,CASVKSPGTVFVEQYF,TGTGCCAGCGTTAAGAGTCCCGGGACGGTTTTTGTAGAGCAGTACTTC
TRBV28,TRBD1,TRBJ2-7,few,CASSADRASGYEQYF,TGTGCCAGCAGTGCAGACAGGGCCTCCGGATACGAGCAGTACTTC
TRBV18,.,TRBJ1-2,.,CASSPPTGKPSYTF,TGTGCCAGCTCACCACCAACAGGGAAGCCCAGCTACACCTTC
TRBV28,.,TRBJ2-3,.,CASSTGSGLTDTQYF,TGTGCCAGCAGTACAGGGTCGGGTCTTACAGATACGCAGTATTTT
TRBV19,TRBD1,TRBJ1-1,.,CASSGGQGQNTEAFF,TGTGCCAGTAGTGGGGGACAGGGGCAGAACACTGAAGCTTTCTTT
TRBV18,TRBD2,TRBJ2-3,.,CASSPVWRRGARDTQYF,TGTGCCAGCTCACCAGTTTGGAGGCGGGGGGCGCGAGATACGCAGTATTTT
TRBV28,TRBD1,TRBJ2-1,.,CASSLQGAPVNEQFF,TGTGCCAGCAGTTTGCAGGGGGCGCCGGTCAATGAGCAGTTCTTC
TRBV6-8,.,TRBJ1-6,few,CASTMGGSPLHF,TGTGCCAGCACTATGGGAGGTTCACCCCTCCACTTT
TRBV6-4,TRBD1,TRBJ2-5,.,CASSYLYLGGAKTQYF,TGTGCCAGCAGTTACCTGTACTTAGGGGGCGCGAAGACCCAGTACTTC
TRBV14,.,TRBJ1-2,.,CASSQSPTGTNPGGYTF,TGTGCCAGCAGCCAATCACCTACAGGGACCAACCCAGGAGGCTACACCTTC
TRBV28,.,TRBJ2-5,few,CASSSPGRRVETQYF,TGTGCCAGCAGTTCTCCGGGACGTCGCGTGGAGACCCAGTACTTC
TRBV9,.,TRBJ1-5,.,CASSDQGGLKPQHF,TGTGCCAGCAGTGACCAGGGTGGGCTTAAGCCCCAGCATTTT
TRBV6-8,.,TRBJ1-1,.,CASSSNFGSNSEAFF,TGTGCCAGCAGTTCCAACTTCGGGAGTAACTCTGAAGCTTTCTTT
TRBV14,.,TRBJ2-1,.,CASSQGVSTYNEQFF,TGTGCCAGCAGCCAAGGTGTTTCGACCTACAATGAGCAGTTCTTC
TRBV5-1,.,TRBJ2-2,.,CASSLGAITGELFF,TGCGCCAGCAGTCTTGGGGCTATCACCGGGGAGCTGTTTTTT
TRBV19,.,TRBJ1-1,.,CASTRGREAFF,TGTGCCAGTACCAGGGGACGGGAAGCTTTCTTT
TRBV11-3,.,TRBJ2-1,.,CASSEPLATRSYNEQFF,TGTGCCAGCAGCGAGCCACTAGCAACCCGTTCCTACAATGAGCAGTTCTTC
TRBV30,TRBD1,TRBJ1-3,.,CAWSRSRTGLSGNTIYF,TGTGCCTGGAGTCGGTCTCGGACAGGCCTCTCTGGAAACACCATATATTTT
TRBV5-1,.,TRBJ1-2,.,CASSLAMGNYGYTF,TGCGCCAGCAGCTTGGCCATGGGAAACTATGGCTACACCTTC
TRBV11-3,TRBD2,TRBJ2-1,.,CASSFLTSGVSEQFF,TGTGCCAGCAGCTTCCTGACTAGCGGGGTTTCGGAGCAGTTCTTC
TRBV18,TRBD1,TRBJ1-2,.,CASSPISGGDPVRYGYTF,TGTGCCAGCTCACCAATATCAGGGGGCGACCCGGTCCGCTATGGCTACACCTTC
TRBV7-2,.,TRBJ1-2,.,CASSSSDRSGYTF,TGTGCCAGCAGCTCTTCGGACAGATCTGGCTACACCTTC
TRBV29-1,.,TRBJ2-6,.,CSVEATKASGANVLTF,TGCAGCGTTGAAGCAACCAAGGCCTCTGGGGCCAACGTCCTGACTTTC
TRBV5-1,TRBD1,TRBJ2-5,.,CASSLLTDRGQTQYF,TGCGCCAGCAGCTTGCTCACTGACAGGGGGCAGACCCAGTACTTC
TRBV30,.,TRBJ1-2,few,CAWSHLDRTLYGYTF,TGTGCCTGGAGTCATTTAGACAGAACCCTCTATGGCTACACCTTC
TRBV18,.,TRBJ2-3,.,CASSPYGGTQITQYF,TGTGCCAGCTCACCATACGGAGGTACACAGATAACGCAGTATTTT
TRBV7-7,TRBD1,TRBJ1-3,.,CASSPRPGQGVNSGNTIYF,TGTGCCAGCAGCCCCAGACCGGGACAGGGGGTGAACTCTGGAAACACCATATATTTT
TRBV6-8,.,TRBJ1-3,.,CATISISGNTIYF,TGTGCCACCATATCAATCTCCGGAAACACCATATATTTT